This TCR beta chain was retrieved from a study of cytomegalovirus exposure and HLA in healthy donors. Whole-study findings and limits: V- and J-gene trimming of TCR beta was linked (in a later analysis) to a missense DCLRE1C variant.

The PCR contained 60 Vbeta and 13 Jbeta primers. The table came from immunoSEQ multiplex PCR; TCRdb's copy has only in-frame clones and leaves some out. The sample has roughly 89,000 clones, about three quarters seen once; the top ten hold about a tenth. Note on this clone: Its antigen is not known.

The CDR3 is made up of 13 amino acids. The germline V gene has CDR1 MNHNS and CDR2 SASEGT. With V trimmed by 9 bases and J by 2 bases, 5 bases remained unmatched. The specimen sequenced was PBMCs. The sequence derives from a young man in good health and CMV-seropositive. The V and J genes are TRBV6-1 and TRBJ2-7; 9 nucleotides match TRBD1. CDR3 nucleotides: TGTGCCAGTTCCCGGGACAGGGCCTACGAGCAGTACTTC. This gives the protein CASSRDRAYEQYF.